The clone carrying this T cell receptor (beta chain) was detected many times. Its antigen is not identified. Deletions cut 0 bases from V and 7 bases from J, with 8 bases between. Germline V lookup: CDR1 SGHDT, CDR2 YYEEEE. The CDR3 is 14 residues long. cDNA was made by 5'RACE with 10-nucleotide random UMIs. TCRdb recomputed calls from the 5' RACE reads with MiXCR, one row per CDR3 protein. This sample has tens of thousands of distinct CDR3 sequences; about a tenth occur once, and the top ten carry about 1.7%. As healthy controls, volunteers from a blood bank in Maryland, USA, were used. The data originate from a study of neurological immune-mediated disorders. Study conclusions and caveats: No CDR3 amino acid sequences recurred among expanded clones across subjects, suggesting private repertoires in all groups. While HTLV-1-associated myelopathy showed the greatest TCR clonal expansion, multiple sclerosis showed the least, falling below healthy controls.

The sequence was collected from a man in his forties or fifties in good health. The specimen sequenced was PBMCs. The chain carries TRBV5-6 and TRBJ1-6; D uncertain. For the CDR3, the DNA is TGTGCCAGCAGCTTGGTGGCAGACAATTCACCCCTCCACTTT. Protein sequence: CASSLVADNSPLHF.